Each of the 10 T cell receptor beta chains below was sequenced from the same sample in a study of blood T cell repertoires in COVID-19. Profiling relied on immunoSEQ multiplex PCR, and the TCRdb table lists in-frame clones only, not all of them. The sample yields a few hundred thousand clones, just under 90% seen once. Sequencing was carried out using PBMCs or T cells enriched from blood (not recorded which). The receptors here all came from a woman in her forties or fifties who had recovered from COVID-19.

The chain has TRBV3-1 (or the pseudogene TRBV3-2) and TRBJ2-7, with 9 bases that match TRBD1. This CDR3 has 15 residues. Looked up from germline, CDR1 is LGHDT and CDR2 is YNNKEL (reference sequence). The trim removed 0 bases at V and 5 bases at J, leaving 5 bases unmatched. The CDR3 loop is CASSQEGTGNNEQYF. DNA for the CDR3: TGTGCCAGCAGCCAAGAAGGGACAGGGAACAACGAGCAGTACTTC.

The CDR3 nucleotides read TGTGCCAGCAGACGTAGCCCAGGGAAATCCTACGAGCAGTACTTC. Translating it yields CASRRSPGKSYEQYF. This chain connects TRBV6-5 to TRBJ2-7, with D possibly being TRBD1 (5 bases). This CDR3 region has 15 residues. Germline lookup yields CDR1 MNHEY and CDR2 SVGAGI. V was trimmed by 6 bases and J by 1 base, leaving 16 bases between them.

The V call is TRBV11-3, the J call TRBJ2-1; the match to TRBD2 covers 11 bases. Germline V gene data show CDR1 as SGHNT and CDR2 as YENEEA. The J segment lost 6 bases and the V segment lost 6 bases, leaving 7 bases of the junction unmatched. The CDR3 is 15 residues long. CDR3 nucleotides: TGTGCCAGCAGTCTTAGCGGGGGGGCGGGCAATGAGCAGTTCTTC. Protein sequence: CASSLSGGAGNEQFF.

The CDR3 reads CASSVQGVNYGYTF. The CDR3 DNA is TGTGCCAGCAGTGTCCAGGGGGTGAACTATGGCTACACCTTC. The chain carries TRBV2 and TRBJ1-2; 7 nucleotides agree with TRBD1. Germline trimming cut 4 bases from V and 2 bases from J; bases unmatched to any gene: 4. Germline CDR1 SNHLY, CDR2 FYNNEI. The CDR3 totals 14 residues.

The chain employs TRBV7-8 and TRBJ1-1; a possible D gene is TRBD1 (5 bases). The CDR3 runs to 16 residues. Germline lookup yields CDR1 SGHVS and CDR2 FQNEAQ. Between the trimmed V and J ends, which lost 5 bases and 4 bases, there was a span of 20 bases. The DNA of the CDR3 is TGTGCCAGCAGCCGACCACTCGGGGGGTCGGGCACTGAAGCTTTCTTT. Translated: CASSRPLGGSGTEAFF.

The chain carries TRBV2 and TRBJ2-7; D gene ambiguous. CDR3 length equals 12 residues. Germline CDR1 reads SNHLY; CDR2 reads FYNNEI. The V and J ends lost 4 bases and 6 bases respectively, with 10 bases between them. The CDR3 DNA sequence: TGTGCCAGCAGTGTTCAGGTTTTCGAGCAGTACTTC. Residues: CASSVQVFEQYF. The variable domain in full, completed from reference TRBV2 and TRBJ2-7, reads EPEVTQTPSHQVTQMGQEVILRCVPISNHLYFYWYRQILGQKVEFLVSFYNNEISEKSEIFDDQFSVERPDGSNFTLKIRSTKLEDSAMYFCASSVQVFEQYFGPGTRLTVT.

This clone was recorded only once. The rearrangement joins TRBV25-1 to TRBJ1-2, with D possibly matching TRBD1 (5 bases). CDR3 length equals 15 residues. Germline V gene lookup returns CDR1 MGHDK and CDR2 SYGVNS. With 4 bases removed from V and 4 bases from J, the gap between germline ends came to 16 bases. The CDR3 DNA sequence: TGTGCCAGCAGTGGACCCGCCCGGGGGTCCTATGGCTACACCTTC. Amino acids: CASSGPARGSYGYTF.

This rearrangement joins TRBV28 to TRBJ2-7; the match to TRBD2 covers 12 bases. The germline V gene encodes CDR1 MDHEN and CDR2 SYDVKM. CDR3 size: 15 residues. Unmatched junction bases numbered 10, after V lost 8 bases and J lost 5 bases. DNA for the CDR3: TGTGCCAGCGGAACTAGCGGGGGGTACCCCCACGAGCAGTACTTC. Translating it yields CASGTSGGYPHEQYF.

The genes are TRBV19 and TRBJ1-2, with 10 bases that match TRBD1. V was clipped by 7 bases and J by 4 bases; unmatched bases: 9. Germline CDR1 is LNHDA and CDR2 is SQIVND (reference sequence). The CDR3 runs to 15 residues. CDR3 nucleotide sequence: TGTGCCAGTACCTCGGACAGGGGGTGGTCCTATGGCTACACCTTC. It specifies CASTSDRGWSYGYTF.

The genes are TRBV4-1 and TRBJ1-5; 8 nucleotides align to TRBD1. The V gene's germline CDR1 is MGHRA and CDR2 YSYEKL. This CDR3 has 17 amino acids. Trimming cost V 1 base and J 7 bases; bases outside gene matches: 12. CDR3 amino acids: CASSQAWAGQGGQPQHF. The CDR3 nucleotides are TGCGCCAGCAGCCAAGCCTGGGCTGGACAGGGAGGGCAGCCCCAGCATTTT.